Each of the 18 T cell receptor beta chains below was sequenced from the same sample in a study of shared clonotypes between healthy human individuals. Assay used: immunoSEQ multiplex PCR; TCRdb lists only in-frame clones, some missing. The profile shows 550,000 to 700,000 clones, 60% to 75% of them singletons. The sample comprised memory CD4+ T cells sorted from blood. Documented subset: CD45RA-negative fraction. The receptor source for this set is a woman younger than 45 in good health.

The chain is built from TRBV18 and TRBJ1-1; D not certain. The CDR3 loop spans 14 amino acids. V was pared by 3 bases and J by 4 bases, with 12 bases between. CDR1 and CDR2 (germline): KGHSH, LQKENI. This chain's CDR3 is CASSPPSMGTEAFF. The CDR3 region has the DNA TGTGCCAGCTCACCGCCAAGTATGGGCACTGAAGCTTTCTTT.

The genes are TRBV20-1 and TRBJ2-1; perhaps TRBD2 as D (6 bases). Germline V gene data show CDR1 as DFQATT and CDR2 as SNEGSKA (reference sequence). The ends were cut back, 3 bases at V and 6 bases at J, with 6 bases in the middle. The CDR3 runs to 11 residues. Here the CDR3 DNA reads TGCAGTGCTAGCGGGAGCAATGAGCAGTTCTTC. Translated, it gives CSASGSNEQFF.

The J gene is TRBJ2-3, the V gene TRBV5-6, with D possibly being TRBD2 (6 bases). CDR1 and CDR2 (germline): SGHDT, YYEEEE. The V end was cut by 2 bases, the J end by 6 bases, with 13 bases between. The length of the CDR3 is 14 residues. CDR3: CASSFSGSKDTQYF. The DNA of the CDR3 is TGTGCCAGCAGCTTTTCCGGGAGTAAGGATACGCAGTATTTT.

The rearrangement uses TRBV7-8 and TRBJ2-3; the match to TRBD2 covers 15 bases. The CDR3 runs to 18 residues. The V and J ends lost 6 bases and 9 bases, in that order; junction bases with no gene match: 16. Germline CDR1 is SGHVS and CDR2 is FQNEAQ. CDR3 region: CASSLMPRTSGRARTQYF. The CDR3 DNA reads as TGTGCCAGCAGTCTCATGCCCCGGACTAGCGGGAGGGCCCGCACGCAGTATTTT.

The chain has TRBV7-9 and TRBJ2-2; 8 nucleotides line up with TRBD1. This CDR3 region has 16 residues. The J segment lost 4 bases and the V segment lost 5 bases, leaving 9 bases of the junction unmatched. Per germline, CDR1 SEHNR and CDR2 FQNEAQ (reference sequence). The CDR3 loop is CASSPSGTGGTGELFF. Here the CDR3 DNA reads TGTGCCAGCAGCCCCTCCGGGACAGGAGGCACCGGGGAGCTGTTTTTT.

This chain connects TRBV19 to TRBJ2-7, with a possible D match to TRBD2 (6 bases). The V gene lost 1 base and the J gene lost 3 bases, with 16 bases spanning the gap. The CDR3 is made up of 16 amino acids. Germline V gene data show CDR1 as LNHDA and CDR2 as SQIVND (reference sequence). The CDR3 region is CASSIGSPGVIYEQYF. In DNA form, the CDR3 reads TGTGCCAGTAGTATAGGGTCTCCGGGGGTGATCTACGAGCAGTACTTC.

Points on this clone: At one end the junction does not follow the germline gene, possibly because of a read error. This chain joins TRBV2 and TRBJ2-4, with D tentatively TRBD1 or TRBD2 (5 bases each). Germline V CDR1 and CDR2: SNHLY, FYNNEI. CDR3 length equals 12 residues. The CDR3 nucleotides are TGTGCCAGCAGTGAAGAAGAGGGGCAGAGGGACTTC. This codes for CASSEEEGQRDF.

This clone was seen more than once but under ten times. The chain is built from TRBV5-4 and TRBJ2-5; TRBD2 matches at 8 bases. V was clipped by 0 bases and J by 5 bases; unmatched bases: 3. The CDR3 is made up of 14 amino acids. Germline CDR1 is SGHNT and CDR2 is YYREEE (reference sequence). The CDR3 sequence: CASSLGAGEETQYF. DNA of the CDR3: TGTGCCAGCAGCTTGGGAGCGGGAGAGGAGACCCAGTACTTC.

This clone was counted a few times. This chain connects TRBV2 to TRBJ2-2; D remains unclear. This CDR3 has 13 residues. V lost 3 bases and J lost 3, with 5 bases in between. Germline V lookup: CDR1 SNHLY, CDR2 FYNNEI. CDR3 protein: CASSEGYTGELFF. In nucleotides, the CDR3 is TGTGCCAGCAGTGAGGGGTACACCGGGGAGCTGTTTTTT.

This rearrangement joins TRBV11-3 to TRBJ2-2, with unresolved D. The CDR3 is made up of 14 amino acids. CDR1 and CDR2 (germline): SGHNT, YENEEA. Trimming took off 0 bases at V and 6 bases at J, with 8 bases between the two ends. In DNA form, the CDR3 reads TGTGCCAGCAGCTTAGATCTAAGGGCCGGGGAGCTGTTTTTT. As protein: CASSLDLRAGELFF.

The chain is built from TRBV19 and TRBJ2-2; the D is unclear. V lost 4 bases and J 5 bases, leaving 5 bases between the germline ends. Germline CDR1 LNHDA, CDR2 SQIVND (reference sequence). This CDR3 is built from 12 residues. The CDR3, as DNA: TGTGCCAGTAGTACGCAGACCGGGGAGCTGTTTTTT. Protein product: CASSTQTGELFF. The full variable domain, with the rest looked up from reference TRBV19 and TRBJ2-2, is DGGITQSPKYLFRKEGQNVTLSCEQNLNHDAMYWYRQDPGQGLRLIYYSQIVNDFQKGDIAEGYSVSREKKESFPLTVTSAQKNPTAFYLCASSTQTGELFFGEGSRLTVL.

The sample holds a few counts of this clone. The chain links TRBV6-1 to TRBJ2-7, with 8 bases lining up with TRBD1. This CDR3 region has 13 residues. With 11 bases clipped from V and 5 bases from J, the junction kept 11 bases outside the gene matches. Germline CDR1 and CDR2: MNHNS and SASEGT. The CDR3 DNA is TGTGCCTCAACCCGGACAGGGTTTAACGAGCAGTACTTC. Amino acid sequence: CASTRTGFNEQYF.

The chain is built from TRBV29-1 and TRBJ1-5; 8 bases are shared with TRBD1. After removal of 4 bases from V and 0 bases from J, the junction contained 11 bases not matched to a gene. Germline CDR1 and CDR2: SQVTM and ANQGSEA. The CDR3 totals 17 residues. CDR3 in amino acids: CSVGGRDRTNSNQPQHF. The DNA of the CDR3 is TGCAGCGTTGGAGGGAGGGACAGGACTAATAGCAATCAGCCCCAGCATTTT.

The genes are TRBV7-9 and TRBJ2-7; D is ambiguous. The germline V and J ends were trimmed by 0 bases and 5 bases, with 8 bases remaining between them. The CDR3 loop spans 13 amino acids. The V gene's germline CDR1 is SEHNR and CDR2 FQNEAQ (reference sequence). The CDR3 sequence: CASSLARLNEQYF. For the CDR3, the DNA is TGTGCCAGCAGCTTAGCCAGGTTGAACGAGCAGTACTTC.

The chain recombines TRBV2 with TRBJ2-5; D is possibly TRBD2 (6 bases). Germline V gene lookup returns CDR1 SNHLY and CDR2 FYNNEI. This CDR3 spans 12 amino acids. V lost 7 bases to trimming and J lost 8 bases, with 14 bases between them. The CDR3 DNA follows: TGTGCCAGCACTCGGGACTCAGAAACCCAGTACTTC. It translates to CASTRDSETQYF.

The chain employs TRBV15 and TRBJ1-2; 7 nucleotides line up with TRBD1. CDR3 length: 15 residues. Trimming at V came to 4 bases and at J to 8 bases, leaving 13 bases not matched to a gene. CDR1 LNHNV and CDR2 YYDKDF come from the germline V gene (reference sequence). In DNA form, the CDR3 reads TGTGCCACCAGCACTCGTAACAGGGGATACTTAGGCTACACCTTC. Its protein product is CATSTRNRGYLGYTF.

This clone was recorded a few times. The chain carries TRBV28 and TRBJ2-1; D is undetermined. CDR3 length equals 12 residues. CDR1 is MDHEN, CDR2 SYDVKM, per germline. Trimming cost V 1 base and J 5 bases, with 3 bases left between them. The chain's CDR3 is CASSLFDNEQFF. CDR3 nucleotide sequence: TGTGCCAGCAGTTTATTCGACAATGAGCAGTTCTTC.

J is TRBJ2-5 and V is TRBV7-9, with D possibly matching TRBD2 (5 bases). CDR1 is SEHNR and CDR2 is FQNEAQ in the germline V gene (reference sequence). Trimming stripped 5 bases from V and 1 base from J, with 8 bases between. The CDR3 has 13 residues. CDR3 nucleotides: TGTGCCAGCAGCCACGGGATCCAAGAGACCCAGTACTTC. Translating it yields CASSHGIQETQYF.